The rows below give T cell receptor beta chains drawn from one sample of a study of blood T cells in healthy people across ages. MiXCR, run by TCRdb on the 5' RACE reads, gives a single entry per CDR3 protein. The table shows 1.4 million to 1.5 million distinct CDR3 sequences, with 42% occurring only once. Sequenced: blood. The receptor source for this set is a young woman in good health. The CDR3 runs from the conserved cysteine through the conserved F or W. Fields, in order: J gene, D gene, V gene, clone size, CDR3 protein, CDR3 DNA. A D gene is named only where the DNA matches it firmly. Some rows have no size entry. The others give once, few or many, or a class for an expanded clone.

TRBJ1-2,-,TRBV27,once,CASSFSTGSGYGYTF,TGTGCCAGCAGTTTTAGTACAGGGTCTGGCTATGGCTACACCTTC
TRBJ2-5,-,TRBV20-1,many,CSARKVKTQYF,TGCAGTGCTAGGAAGGTGAAGACCCAGTACTTC
TRBJ1-6,-,TRBV20-1,-,CSARDLDSSYNSPLHF,TGCAGTGCTAGAGATCTCGACAGCTCCTATAATTCACCCCTCCACTTT
TRBJ2-1,TRBD2,TRBV3-1,few,CASKTSGSSNEQFF,TGTGCCAGCAAGACTAGCGGGAGCTCCAATGAGCAGTTCTTC
TRBJ1-4,-,TRBV18,few,CASSPRTVATNEKLFF,TGTGCCAGCTCACCCCGGACAGTTGCAACTAATGAAAAACTGTTTTTT
TRBJ2-1,TRBD2,TRBV5-1,-,CASSPGGSGGAVGEQFF,TGCGCCAGCAGCCCCGGGGGTAGCGGGGGTGCTGTAGGTGAGCAGTTCTTC
TRBJ2-3,TRBD2,TRBV6-5,few,CASSYLSGGRGDTQYF,TGTGCCAGCAGTTACCTCAGCGGGGGGCGGGGAGATACGCAGTATTTT
TRBJ2-7,TRBD1,TRBV6-2/TRBV6-3,many,CASSEDRVYEQYF,TGTGCCAGCAGTGAGGACAGGGTCTACGAGCAGTACTTC
TRBJ2-3,TRBD1,TRBV19,few,CASSPGQGPYTQYF,TGTGCCAGTAGTCCGGGACAGGGACCTTATACGCAGTATTTT
TRBJ2-5,-,TRBV7-9,-,CASSSPVGEKGQYF,TGTGCCAGCAGCTCGCCGGTTGGGGAGAAAGGGCAGTACTTC
TRBJ2-5,-,TRBV7-2,-,CTSSLSRGTETQYF,TGTACCAGCAGCTTATCCCGGGGGACGGAGACCCAGTACTTC
TRBJ2-5,TRBD1,TRBV20-1,-,CSARAGTGYYQYF,TGCAGTGCTAGAGCCGGGACAGGCTATTACCAGTACTTC
TRBJ2-3,TRBD2,TRBV5-1,-,CASSLGLAELTDTQYF,TGCGCCAGCAGCTTGGGGCTAGCGGAGCTCACAGATACGCAGTATTTT
TRBJ2-2,TRBD1,TRBV4-2,-,CASSQDWTGGETPNTGELFF,TGTGCCAGCAGCCAAGACTGGACAGGGGGCGAAACCCCGAACACCGGGGAGCTGTTTTTT
TRBJ2-5,-,TRBV20-1,-,CSARERQFQETQYF,TGCAGTGCTAGAGAGAGACAGTTCCAAGAGACCCAGTACTTC
TRBJ2-7,-,TRBV20-1,once,CSARRGSPGKSYEQYF,TGCAGTGCTAGAAGGGGGAGCCCCGGAAAGTCCTACGAGCAGTACTTC
TRBJ2-5,-,TRBV2,-,CASVGSGNSGVRYF,-
TRBJ1-2,-,TRBV20-1,-,CSARTTNGLQIYGYTF,TGCAGTGCTAGAACGACAAACGGCCTCCAGATCTATGGCTACACCTTC
TRBJ1-1,-,TRBV21-1,-,CASSKWDADTEAFF,TGTGCCAGCAGCAAATGGGATGCGGACACTGAAGCTTTCTTT
TRBJ1-1,TRBD1,TRBV5-1,-,CASSTGTGTLSTEAFF,TGCGCCAGCAGCACCGGGACAGGGACCCTGAGCACTGAAGCTTTCTTT
TRBJ1-1,TRBD1,TRBV20-1,few,CSANPPPGQGRSGTEAFF,TGCAGTGCTAACCCCCCCCCGGGACAGGGGAGGAGTGGGACTGAAGCTTTCTTT
TRBJ2-1,-,TRBV10-2,-,CATKAFFPRNLVTWGSEQFF,TGCGCCACCAAGGCTTTTTTTCCTCGCAACCTCGTTACGTGGGGTTCCGAGCAGTTCTTC
TRBJ2-3,-,TRBV16,many,CASSHSGDTQYF,TGTGCCAGCAGCCATTCCGGAGATACGCAGTATTTT
TRBJ1-4,TRBD1,TRBV5-1,-,CASSLGGVGQGEEKLFF,TGCGCCAGCAGCTTGGGTGGCGTGGGACAGGGAGAAGAAAAACTGTTTTTT
TRBJ1-4,TRBD1,TRBV7-9,-,CASSSSDRGIFEKLFF,TGTGCCAGCAGCTCGTCAGACAGGGGGATCTTTGAAAAACTGTTTTTT
TRBJ2-7,TRBD1,TRBV28,-,CASKRTGSSYEQYF,TGTGCCAGCAAAAGGACAGGGAGCTCCTACGAGCAGTACTTC
TRBJ2-1,-,TRBV6-5,-,CASRRPGLEQFF,TGTGCCAGCAGACGCCCGGGACTCGAGCAGTTCTTC
TRBJ2-7,-,TRBV27,few,CASSWRITYEQYF,TGTGCCAGCAGTTGGAGGATCACCTACGAGCAGTACTTC
TRBJ2-7,TRBD1,TRBV15,-,CATSRDLRQGDEQYF,TGTGCCACCAGCAGAGATCTACGACAGGGCGACGAGCAGTACTTC
TRBJ1-2,TRBD1,TRBV7-9,-,CASSFGQDLYGYTF,TGTGCCAGCAGCTTCGGACAGGACCTCTATGGCTACACCTTC
TRBJ2-3,TRBD2,TRBV24-1,few,CATSDSSSGRTDTQYF,TGTGCCACCAGTGATTCCTCTAGCGGGAGGACAGATACGCAGTATTTT
TRBJ2-1,TRBD2,TRBV10-3,many,CATGTSGSYNEQFF,TGTGCCACTGGGACTAGCGGGAGTTACAATGAGCAGTTCTTC
TRBJ2-3,TRBD2,TRBV11-3,-,CASSWMAGAGDTQYF,TGTGCCAGCAGCTGGATGGCGGGAGCAGGAGATACGCAGTATTTT
TRBJ2-2,TRBD2,TRBV9,-,CASSVGSGGADTGELFF,TGTGCCAGCAGCGTGGGTAGCGGGGGGGCCGACACCGGGGAGCTGTTTTTT
TRBJ2-7,TRBD1,TRBV4-1,many,CASSPVRTGAYEQYF,TGCGCCAGCAGCCCGGTACGGACAGGGGCGTACGAGCAGTACTTC
TRBJ2-1,-,TRBV4-1,-,CASSQDSLIAYNEQFF,TGCGCCAGCAGCCAAGATTCCCTGATAGCGTACAATGAGCAGTTCTTC
TRBJ1-1,-,TRBV20-1,-,CSASTRRDYMNTEAFF,TGCAGTGCTAGTACCAGGAGAGACTACATGAACACTGAAGCTTTCTTT
TRBJ1-2,-,TRBV9,-,CASSVDWLYGYTF,TGTGCCAGCAGCGTAGATTGGTTGTACGGCTACACCTTC
TRBJ2-1,-,TRBV5-1,once,CASMVESSYNEQFF,TGCGCCAGCATGGTGGAGAGCTCCTACAATGAGCAGTTCTTC
TRBJ1-6,TRBD1,TRBV18,-,CASSTGVKNSPLHF,TGTGCCAGCTCTACAGGGGTGAAGAATTCACCCCTCCACTTT
TRBJ1-2,-,TRBV6-1,few,CASSEVSSYGYTF,TGTGCCAGCAGTGAAGTTTCGAGCTATGGCTACACCTTC
TRBJ2-3,-,TRBV27,many,CASRRSTDTQYF,TGTGCCAGCAGGAGAAGCACAGATACGCAGTATTTT
TRBJ2-5,-,TRBV5-1,-,CASSLFRTVDETQYF,TGCGCCAGCAGCTTGTTCCGTACCGTGGACGAGACCCAGTACTTC
TRBJ2-5,-,TRBV27,-,CASSVDGFQETQYF,TGTGCCAGCAGTGTTGACGGCTTCCAAGAGACCCAGTACTTC
TRBJ2-7,-,TRBV9,-,CASSISDGSYEQYF,TGTGCCAGCTCCATATCGGACGGTTCCTACGAGCAGTACTTC
TRBJ2-7,-,TRBV19,once,CASSLQGLRDEQYF,TGTGCCAGTAGTCTCCAGGGTTTACGGGACGAGCAGTACTTC
TRBJ2-1,-,TRBV3-1,-,CASSQVSEEQFF,TGTGCCAGCAGCCAAGTCTCCGAAGAGCAGTTCTTC
TRBJ2-7,-,TRBV7-9,-,CASSFGITMGEQYF,TGTGCCAGCAGCTTTGGGATTACAATGGGCGAGCAGTACTTC
TRBJ2-5,-,TRBV20-1,few,CSARGAGLQETQYF,TGCAGTGCTAGAGGGGCAGGGCTGCAAGAGACCCAGTACTTC
TRBJ2-5,TRBD1,TRBV5-6,-,CASSPGTGAFQETQYF,TGTGCCAGCAGCCCCGGGACAGGGGCCTTCCAAGAGACCCAGTACTTC
TRBJ2-3,-,TRBV20-1,few,CSARRASASSTDTQYF,TGCAGTGCTAGGAGAGCTAGCGCGAGTTCCACAGATACGCAGTATTTT
TRBJ2-1,TRBD2,TRBV7-2,few,CASSFGGSVNEQFF,TGTGCCAGCAGCTTTGGCGGGAGTGTGAATGAGCAGTTCTTC
TRBJ1-6,-,TRBV25-1,-,CASRPPYSYNSPLHF,TGTGCCAGCAGGCCACCCTACTCCTATAATTCACCCCTCCACTTT
TRBJ2-7,TRBD2,TRBV27,few,CASSDGGFEVRNEQYF,TGTGCCAGCAGTGACGGGGGGTTCGAGGTACGAAATGAGCAGTACTTC
TRBJ2-3,-,TRBV28,-,CASGGATTDTQYF,TGTGCCAGCGGCGGAGCCACCACAGATACGCAGTATTTT
TRBJ2-7,TRBD2,TRBV6-2/TRBV6-3,-,CASSYQTKTSGAYEQYF,TGTGCCAGCAGTTATCAGACGAAGACTAGCGGGGCCTACGAGCAGTACTTC
TRBJ2-2,TRBD1,TRBV20-1,-,CSAESGRGRTGELFF,TGCAGTGCTGAAAGTGGCAGGGGGCGGACCGGGGAGCTGTTTTTT
TRBJ2-1,TRBD2,TRBV7-9,once,CASSLTSGRTSSYNEQFF,TGTGCCAGCAGCTTAACCAGCGGGAGGACCAGCTCCTACAATGAGCAGTTCTTC
TRBJ2-3,TRBD2,TRBV12-3/TRBV12-4,-,CASSPPGGAVSNTQYF,TGTGCCAGCAGTCCTCCGGGGGGGGCCGTCTCAAATACGCAGTATTTT